These 15 T cell receptor beta chains were sequenced from one sample in a study of T cells in Graves' hyperthyroidism and ophthalmopathy. Amplified regions were TCR beta CDR3 sequences from RNA transcripts. Using the HTBI primer set, a first-round RT-PCR was run on the TCR CDR3. TCRdb re-derived calls from the multiplex PCR reads in MiXCR, one entry per CDR3 protein. The profile covers hundreds of thousands of distinct CDR3 sequences, with about an eighth appearing a single time and 28% taken by the ten largest. Input material: blood. The receptors were sampled from a man over 45 with Graves' ophthalmopathy.

This clonotype appeared a few times. The CDR3 bases are TGCAGCGTTGAAGCCGCGAAGACCTACGAGCAGTACTTC. The encoded protein is CSVEAAKTYEQYF. The V gene is TRBV29-1, the J gene TRBJ2-7; D is unresolved. Trimming left V 1 base short and J 2 bases short, with 9 bases between. The germline V gene encodes CDR1 SQVTM and CDR2 ANQGSEA. The length of the CDR3 is 13 residues.

V is TRBV5-1 and J is TRBJ2-1; 12 nucleotides align to TRBD2. Germline CDR1 SGHRS, CDR2 YFSETQ. The CDR3 extends over 14 amino acids. Trimming removed 4 bases from V and 9 bases from J; junction bases left unmatched: 5. CDR3 nucleotides: TGCGCCAGCAGCCCCTTACTAGCGGGAGGTGAGCAGTTCTTC. Amino acid sequence: CASSPLLAGGEQFF.

There are many counts of this clonotype. The chain is built from TRBV18 and TRBJ1-2; unclear D gene. The ends were cut back, 1 base at V and 4 bases at J, with 10 bases in the middle. Per germline, CDR1 KGHSH and CDR2 LQKENI. The CDR3 contains 14 residues. Here the CDR3 reads CASSPLKDVYGYTF. CDR3 coding DNA: TGTGCCAGCTCACCACTGAAGGATGTCTATGGCTACACCTTC.

This clonotype was seen a handful of times. CDR3 region: CASSLGAALNTEAFF. The CDR3 nucleotides read TGCGCCAGCAGCTTGGGGGCGGCCCTGAACACTGAAGCTTTCTTT. This chain joins TRBV5-1 and TRBJ1-1, with no clear D. With 0 bases removed from V and 0 bases from J, the gap between germline ends came to 9 bases. The CDR3 is 15 residues long. From germline, CDR1 is SGHRS and CDR2 YFSETQ.

This clonotype was recorded at least ten times. The chain has TRBV2 and TRBJ2-1; 7 positions match TRBD2. This CDR3 has 14 amino acids. Per germline, CDR1 SNHLY and CDR2 FYNNEI. With V trimmed by 6 bases and J by 7 bases, 9 bases remained unmatched. The CDR3 protein is CASSDGLVKNEQFF. CDR3 DNA: TGTGCCAGCAGCGACGGACTAGTAAAGAATGAGCAGTTCTTC.

As regards this clonotype: A much bigger clone sits one base away, suggesting this may be a read error. The chain combines TRBV24-1 with TRBJ2-3, with D tentatively TRBD2 (5 bases). The CDR3 runs 16 residues. Germline values: CDR1 KGHDR, CDR2 SFDVKD. The CDR3 DNA reads TGTGTCACCAGTGGATCGTTTCGGGATTCACGAGATACGCAGTATTTT. Amino acid sequence: CVTSGSFRDSRDTQYF.

This clonotype has ten or more counts. One end of the junction is discordant with germline, which a read error may explain. The rearrangement joins TRBV19 to TRBJ1-2, with D unresolved. The CDR3 is made up of 11 amino acids. In germline, CDR1 is LNHDA, CDR2 SQIVND (reference sequence). CDR3 in DNA: TGTGCCAGTAGTGTAGAGGACGGCTACACCTTC. This codes for CASSVEDGYTF.

This clonotype was seen at least ten times. The chain has TRBV7-4 and TRBJ2-7; D uncertain. The CDR3 is 18 amino acids. Deletions cut 1 base from V and 0 bases from J, with 19 bases between. CDR1 SGHVT and CDR2 SQSDAQ come from the germline V gene. The CDR3 spells CASSLGNRADIFSYEQYF. CDR3 bases: TGTGCCAGCAGCTTAGGGAATCGGGCAGATATTTTCTCCTACGAGCAGTACTTC.

The chain is built from TRBV7-9 and TRBJ2-1; unclear D gene. V was shortened by 1 base and J by 0 bases, with 10 bases between the two germline ends. The germline CDR1 and CDR2 sequences are SEHNR and FQNEAQ (reference sequence). The CDR3 has 16 residues. CDR3 bases: TGTGCCAGCAGCTTAGAGAGTAGTTACTCCTACAATGAGCAGTTCTTC. The encoded protein is CASSLESSYSYNEQFF.

This clonotype showed up just a few times. The chain joins TRBV29-1 to TRBJ1-1, with D possibly TRBD1 on 6 matching bases. Germline V gene lookup returns CDR1 SQVTM and CDR2 ANQGSEA. CDR3 length equals 13 residues. Trimming cost V 7 bases and J 5 bases, with 17 bases left between them. The CDR3: CSALQGGWTEAFF. As DNA, the CDR3 is TGCAGCGCTTTACAGGGAGGGTGGACTGAAGCTTTCTTT.

This clonotype was detected once. The chain recombines TRBV6-5 with TRBJ2-6; tentative D call: TRBD2 (6 bases). V lost 2 bases and J lost 4, with 9 bases in between. Germline V lookup: CDR1 MNHEY, CDR2 SVGAGI. The CDR3 is 15 amino acids. The DNA of the CDR3 is TGTGCCAGCAGTTACGGGGGGAGAGGGGCCAACGTCCTGACTTTC. Translating gives CASSYGGRGANVLTF.

This clonotype was picked up many times. This rearrangement joins TRBV30 to TRBJ2-2; D is unresolved. V lost 3 bases, J lost 1 base, and 6 bases lay in between. The CDR3 spans 13 residues. In germline, CDR1 is GTSNPN, CDR2 SVGIG (reference sequence). The CDR3 bases are TGTGCCTGGAGACTAATGAACACCGGGGAGCTGTTTTTT. It is translated as CAWRLMNTGELFF.

At least ten counts were recorded for this clonotype. This chain links TRBV7-8 with TRBJ2-7; D unclear. The ends were cut back, 2 bases at V and 3 bases at J, with 11 bases in the middle. The CDR3 runs 14 residues. Germline CDR1 SGHVS, CDR2 FQNEAQ. CDR3 in DNA: TGTGCCAGCAGCTTATCAGCTAGTTTCTACGAGCAGTACTTC. It codes for CASSLSASFYEQYF.

The sample holds many counts of this clonotype. The chain recombines TRBV19 with TRBJ2-1; the match to TRBD2 covers 10 bases. Per the germline V gene, CDR1 is LNHDA and CDR2 is SQIVND (reference sequence). With 8 bases clipped from V and 3 bases from J, the junction kept 19 bases outside the gene matches. This CDR3 is 19 amino acids long. For the CDR3, the DNA is TGTGCCAGTGTAGGCGCGGTACTAGCGGGACCACTACTCTACAATGAGCAGTTCTTC. It codes for CASVGAVLAGPLLYNEQFF.

About this clonotype itself: A read error is possible here, since a much larger clone lies one base away. This chain joins TRBV7-6 and TRBJ2-5, with 7 bases that match TRBD2. CDR3 length equals 12 residues. Unmatched junction bases numbered 0, after V lost 1 base and J lost 7 bases. Germline-derived CDR1 and CDR2 are SGHVS and FNYEAQ. The chain's CDR3 is CASSLGGGTQYF. The CDR3 nucleotides read TGTGCCAGCAGCTTAGGGGGGGGGACCCAGTACTTC.